This T cell receptor beta chain is from a study of T cells in Graves' hyperthyroidism and ophthalmopathy. Trimming removed 2 bases from V and 1 base from J, with 8 bases in between. CDR3 length: 13 residues. Germline V gene lookup returns CDR1 GTSNPN and CDR2 SVGIG (reference sequence). Authors of the study amplified TCR beta CDR3 regions from RNA transcripts. HTBI primers drove first-round RT-PCR of the TCR CDR3. TCRdb reanalysed the multiplex PCR reads using MiXCR and keeps one entry per CDR3 protein. Seen here are under 450,000 distinct CDR3 sequences, 17% observed once, and the top ten hold around a third. With a duration under 2 months, the hyperthyroidism was newly diagnosed in patients aged 18 to 65. PBMCs were obtained from approximately 9.2 ml fresh peripheral blood.

The source of this sequence is a woman in her thirties with Graves' hyperthyroidism that later progressed to Graves' ophthalmopathy. The source material was blood. The J gene is TRBJ1-1, the V gene TRBV30; D is unclear. The chain's CDR3 is CAWSWERNTEAFF. The CDR3 DNA sequence: TGTGCCTGGAGTTGGGAAAGGAACACTGAAGCTTTCTTT. The full variable domain, its missing parts supplied by reference TRBV30 and TRBJ1-1, is SQTIHQWPATLVQPVGSPLSLECTVEGTSNPNLYWYRQAAGRGLQLLFYSVGIGQISSEVPQNLSASRPQDRQFILSSKKLLLSDSGFYLCAWSWERNTEAFFGQGTRLTVV.